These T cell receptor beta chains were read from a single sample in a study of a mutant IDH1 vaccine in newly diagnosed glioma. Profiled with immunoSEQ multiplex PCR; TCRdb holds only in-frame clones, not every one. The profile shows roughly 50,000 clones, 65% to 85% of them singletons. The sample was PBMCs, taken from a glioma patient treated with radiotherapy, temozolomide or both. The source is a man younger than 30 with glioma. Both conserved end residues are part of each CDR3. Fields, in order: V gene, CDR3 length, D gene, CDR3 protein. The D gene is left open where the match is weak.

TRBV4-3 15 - CASSQDGKGNYGYTF
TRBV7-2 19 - CASSLNRPSWPSGANVLTF
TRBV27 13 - CASTPGQGYQAFF
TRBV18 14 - CASSPPGVGKAQHF
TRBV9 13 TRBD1 CASSQGQGSEQYF
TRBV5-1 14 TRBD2 CASSYYAGVDTQYF
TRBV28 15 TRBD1 CASSLLGGQGNGYTF
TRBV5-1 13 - CASSHPRGTEAFF
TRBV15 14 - CATSRDYSNQPQHF
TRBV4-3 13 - CASSSLGAYGYTF
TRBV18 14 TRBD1 CASSQGQGNQPQHF
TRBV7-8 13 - CASSPGGDQPQHF
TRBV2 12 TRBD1 CASSRTGVEAFF
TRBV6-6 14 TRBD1 CASTGTGTGNTIYF
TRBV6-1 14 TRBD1 CASGRDRANQPQHF
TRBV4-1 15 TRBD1 CASKQGVIINYGYTF
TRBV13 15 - CASSDRRPTRETQYF
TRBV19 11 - CASRTAYGYTF
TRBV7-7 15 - CASSLTGQNTGELFF
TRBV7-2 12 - CASSFYDQPQHF
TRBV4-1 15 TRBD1 CASSQRGWDRGQAFF
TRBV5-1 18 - CASSLASRGGSGANVLTF